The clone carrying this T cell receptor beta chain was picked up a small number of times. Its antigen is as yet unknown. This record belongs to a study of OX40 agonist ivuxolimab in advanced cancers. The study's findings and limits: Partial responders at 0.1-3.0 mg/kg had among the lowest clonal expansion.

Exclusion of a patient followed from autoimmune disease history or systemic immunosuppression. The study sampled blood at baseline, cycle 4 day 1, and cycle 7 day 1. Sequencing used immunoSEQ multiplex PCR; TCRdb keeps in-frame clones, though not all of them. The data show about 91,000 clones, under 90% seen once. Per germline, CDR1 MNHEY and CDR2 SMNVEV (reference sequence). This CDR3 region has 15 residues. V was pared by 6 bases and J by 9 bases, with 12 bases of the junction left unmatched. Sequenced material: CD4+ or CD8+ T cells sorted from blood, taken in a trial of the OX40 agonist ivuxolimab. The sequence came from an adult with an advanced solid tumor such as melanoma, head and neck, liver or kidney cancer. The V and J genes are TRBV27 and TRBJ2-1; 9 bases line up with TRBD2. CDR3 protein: CASSLAASGIGEQFF. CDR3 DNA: TGTGCCAGCAGCCTGGCGGCTAGCGGGATAGGTGAGCAGTTCTTC.